This TCR beta chain was found in a study of cytomegalovirus exposure and HLA in healthy donors. Use of 60 Vbeta and 13 Jbeta primers characterized the PCR. The method was immunoSEQ multiplex PCR; TCRdb's version includes in-frame clones alone and lacks a portion of them. The sample includes some 67,000 clones, over 70% of them seen just once. The V end lost 2 bases, the J end lost 5 bases, and 7 bases lay between the germline ends. Germline V CDR1 and CDR2: SGHVS, FNYEAQ. The CDR3 spans 13 residues. Material for sequencing was PBMCs. V is TRBV7-6 and J is TRBJ1-5, with D unclear. This receptor was taken from a man in his sixties in good health and CMV-seropositive. CDR3 region: CASSLWPYQPQHF. CDR3 sequence (DNA): TGTGCCAGCAGCTTATGGCCGTATCAGCCCCAGCATTTT.